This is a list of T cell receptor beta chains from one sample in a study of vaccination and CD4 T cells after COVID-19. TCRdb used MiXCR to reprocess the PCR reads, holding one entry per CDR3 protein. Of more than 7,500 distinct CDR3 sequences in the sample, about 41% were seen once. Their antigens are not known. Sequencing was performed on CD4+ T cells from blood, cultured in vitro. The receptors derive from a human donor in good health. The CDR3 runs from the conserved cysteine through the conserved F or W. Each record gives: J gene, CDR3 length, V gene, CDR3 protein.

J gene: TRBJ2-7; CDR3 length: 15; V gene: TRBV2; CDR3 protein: CASSELQGTAYEQYF
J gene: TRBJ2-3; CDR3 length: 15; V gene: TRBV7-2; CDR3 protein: CASSLHLRRADTQYF
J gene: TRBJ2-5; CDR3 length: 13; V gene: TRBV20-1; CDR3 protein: CSARNVGVETQYF
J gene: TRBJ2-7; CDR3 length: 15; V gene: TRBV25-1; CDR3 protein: CASSVPGTSVGRQYF
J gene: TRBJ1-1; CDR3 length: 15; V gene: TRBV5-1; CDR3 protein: CASSLGGGRVTEAFF
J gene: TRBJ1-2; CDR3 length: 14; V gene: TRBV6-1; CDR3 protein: CAPHDMVFMAGYTF
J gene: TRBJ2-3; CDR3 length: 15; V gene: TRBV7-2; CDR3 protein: CANVPSAGRTDTQYF
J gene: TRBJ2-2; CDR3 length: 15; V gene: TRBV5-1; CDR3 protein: CASSPTGYITGELFF
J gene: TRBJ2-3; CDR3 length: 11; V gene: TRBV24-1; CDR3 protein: CATSSRGTQYF
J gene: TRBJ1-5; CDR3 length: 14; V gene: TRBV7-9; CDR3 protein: CASSLAGSNQPQHF
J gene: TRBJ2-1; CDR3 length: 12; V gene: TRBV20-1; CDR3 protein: CSAMPGVNEQFF
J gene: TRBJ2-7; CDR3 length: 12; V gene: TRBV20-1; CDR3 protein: CSARSGGREQYF
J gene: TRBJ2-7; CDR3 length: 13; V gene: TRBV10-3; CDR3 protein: CAITGRNSYEQYF
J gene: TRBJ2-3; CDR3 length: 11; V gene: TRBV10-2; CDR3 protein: CASSMKDTQYF
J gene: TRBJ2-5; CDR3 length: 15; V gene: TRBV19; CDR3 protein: CASTLGEGYQETQYF
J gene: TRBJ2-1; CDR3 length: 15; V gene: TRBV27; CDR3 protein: CASSLRGGSHNEQFF
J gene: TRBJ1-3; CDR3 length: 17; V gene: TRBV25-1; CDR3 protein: CASSSPGTRAVGNTIYF
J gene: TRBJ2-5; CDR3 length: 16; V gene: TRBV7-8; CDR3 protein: CASSLGGLVLKETQYF
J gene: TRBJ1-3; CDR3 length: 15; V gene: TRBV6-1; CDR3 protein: CASSQTGSSGNTIYF
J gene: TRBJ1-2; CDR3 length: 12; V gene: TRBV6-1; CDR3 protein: CASSNRGDGYTF
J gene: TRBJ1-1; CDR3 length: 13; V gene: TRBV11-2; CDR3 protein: CASSLPIFSGAFF
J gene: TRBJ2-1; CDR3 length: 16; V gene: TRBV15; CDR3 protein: CATQSGLAGGYNEQFF